The 2 T cell receptor beta chains given below trace back to one sample, sequenced in a study of CD8+CD57+ T cells in acquired aplastic anemia (dated by TCRdb to 2016 to 2019). For sequencing, an Illumina HiSeq 2000 was employed. Profiling of TCR beta VDJ combinations and CDR3 sequences used genomic DNA as the template. TCRdb applied fastp at Q25 and MiXCR to the public reads, then kept only in-frame beta chains. A single entry per CDR3 protein holds the most common genes and DNA from its merged rows. The sample includes fewer than 250,000 distinct CDR3 sequences, with less than 70% observed a single time. About a sixth of the sample lies in the top ten. The sample consisted of sorted CD4+, CD8+, or CD8+CD57+ T cells (not recorded which) from PBMCs. The origin of the receptors is a human donor in good health, serving as a control.

The V call is TRBV11-2, the J call TRBJ2-5; the D is unclear. Trimming cost V 1 base and J 5 bases, with 8 bases left between them. This CDR3 is 13 amino acids long. Germline V CDR1 and CDR2: SGHAT, FQNNGV. This CDR3 is CASSLVVIETQYF. The CDR3 DNA sequence: TGTGCCAGCAGCTTAGTGGTGATCGAGACCCAGTACTTC. Supplemented by reference TRBV11-2 and TRBJ2-5, the full variable domain reads EAGVAQSPRYKIIEKRQSVAFWCNPISGHATLYWYQQILGQGPKLLIQFQNNGVVDDSQLPKDRFSAERLKGVDSTLKIQPAKLEDSAVYLCASSLVVIETQYFGPGTRLLVL.

This clonotype showed up just a few times. The gene calls are TRBV6-5 and TRBJ1-5; weak D call: TRBD1 (6 bases). Deletions cut 5 bases from V and 4 bases from J, with 12 bases between. Germline CDR1 reads MNHEY; CDR2 reads SVGAGI. The CDR3 is 14 residues long. The CDR3 DNA sequence: TGTGCCAGCAGTAATGGACAGAAGAATCAGCCCCAGCATTTT. Encoded protein: CASSNGQKNQPQHF.